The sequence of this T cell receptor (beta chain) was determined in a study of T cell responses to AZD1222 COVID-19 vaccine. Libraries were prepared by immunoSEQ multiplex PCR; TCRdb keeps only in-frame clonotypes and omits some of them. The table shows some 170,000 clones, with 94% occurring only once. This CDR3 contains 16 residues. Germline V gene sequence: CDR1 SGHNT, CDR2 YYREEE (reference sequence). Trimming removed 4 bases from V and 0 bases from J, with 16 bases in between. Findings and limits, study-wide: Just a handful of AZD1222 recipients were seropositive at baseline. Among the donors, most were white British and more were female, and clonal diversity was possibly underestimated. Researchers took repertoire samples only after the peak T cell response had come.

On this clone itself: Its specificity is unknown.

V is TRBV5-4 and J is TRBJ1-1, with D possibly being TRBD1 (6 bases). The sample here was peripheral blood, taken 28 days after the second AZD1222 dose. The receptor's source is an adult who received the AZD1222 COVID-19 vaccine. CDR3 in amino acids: CASSLMKGVLNTEAFF. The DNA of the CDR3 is TGTGCCAGCAGCCTCATGAAGGGGGTCTTGAACACTGAAGCTTTCTTT.